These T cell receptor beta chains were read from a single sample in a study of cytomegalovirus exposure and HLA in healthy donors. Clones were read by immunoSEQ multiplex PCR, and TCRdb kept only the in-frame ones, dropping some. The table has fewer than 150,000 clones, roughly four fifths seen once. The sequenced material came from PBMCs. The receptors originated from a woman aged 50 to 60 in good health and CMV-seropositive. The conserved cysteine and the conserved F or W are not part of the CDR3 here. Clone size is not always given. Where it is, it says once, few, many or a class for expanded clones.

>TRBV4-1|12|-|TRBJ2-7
ASSPTSSGTGII
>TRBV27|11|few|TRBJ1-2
ASSSRDRGILT
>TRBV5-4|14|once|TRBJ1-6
ASSSPRDRENSPLH
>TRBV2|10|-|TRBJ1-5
ASTRGNQPQH
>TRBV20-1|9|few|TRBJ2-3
SARARDTQY
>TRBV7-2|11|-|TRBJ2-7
ASSFEEGDEQY
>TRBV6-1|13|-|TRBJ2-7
ASSEAASGINEQY
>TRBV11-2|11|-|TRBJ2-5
ASSSGVGETQY
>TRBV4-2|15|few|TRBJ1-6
ASSHEPAGGQDSPLH
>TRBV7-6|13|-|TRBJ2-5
ASSLASGGRETQY
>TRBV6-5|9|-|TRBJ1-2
ASSGDRIYT